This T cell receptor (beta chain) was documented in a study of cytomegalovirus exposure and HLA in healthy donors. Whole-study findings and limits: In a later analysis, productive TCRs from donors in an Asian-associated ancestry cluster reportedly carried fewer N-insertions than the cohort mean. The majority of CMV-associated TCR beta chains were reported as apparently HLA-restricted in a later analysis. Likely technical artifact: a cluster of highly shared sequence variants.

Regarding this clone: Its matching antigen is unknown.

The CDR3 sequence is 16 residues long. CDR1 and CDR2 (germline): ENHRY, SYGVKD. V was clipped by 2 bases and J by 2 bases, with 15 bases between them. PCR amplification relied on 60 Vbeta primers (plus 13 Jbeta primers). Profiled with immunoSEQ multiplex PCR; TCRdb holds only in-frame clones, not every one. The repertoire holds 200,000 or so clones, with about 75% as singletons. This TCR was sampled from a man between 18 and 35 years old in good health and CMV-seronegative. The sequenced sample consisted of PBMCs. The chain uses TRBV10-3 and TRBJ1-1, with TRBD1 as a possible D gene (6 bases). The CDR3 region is CAISENGTPGNTEAFF. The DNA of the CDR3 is TGTGCCATCAGTGAGAATGGGACACCAGGCAACACTGAAGCTTTCTTT.